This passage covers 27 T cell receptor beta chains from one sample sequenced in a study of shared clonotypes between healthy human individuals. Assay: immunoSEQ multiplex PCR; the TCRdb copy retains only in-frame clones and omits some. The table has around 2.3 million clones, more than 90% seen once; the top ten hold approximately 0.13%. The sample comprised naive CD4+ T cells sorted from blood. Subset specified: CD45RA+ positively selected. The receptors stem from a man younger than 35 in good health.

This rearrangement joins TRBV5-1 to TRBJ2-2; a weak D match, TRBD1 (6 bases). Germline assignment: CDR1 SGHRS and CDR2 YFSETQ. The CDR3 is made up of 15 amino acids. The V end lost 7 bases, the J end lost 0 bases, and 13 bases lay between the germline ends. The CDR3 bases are TGCGCCAGCCATACAGGGAACGCGAACACCGGGGAGCTGTTTTTT. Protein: CASHTGNANTGELFF.

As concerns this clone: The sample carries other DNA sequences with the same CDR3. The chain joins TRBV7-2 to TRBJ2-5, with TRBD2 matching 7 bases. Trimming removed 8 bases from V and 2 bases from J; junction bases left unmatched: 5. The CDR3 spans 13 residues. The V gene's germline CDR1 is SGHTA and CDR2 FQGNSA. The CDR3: CASLRGVQETQYF. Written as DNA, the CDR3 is TGTGCCAGCCTACGGGGGGTGCAAGAGACCCAGTACTTC.

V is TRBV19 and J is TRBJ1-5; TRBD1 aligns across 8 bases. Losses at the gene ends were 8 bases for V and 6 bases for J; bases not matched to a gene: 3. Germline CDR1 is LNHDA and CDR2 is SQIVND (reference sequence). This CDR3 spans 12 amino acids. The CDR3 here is CASWDRSQPQHF. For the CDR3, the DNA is TGTGCCAGTTGGGACAGGAGTCAGCCCCAGCATTTT. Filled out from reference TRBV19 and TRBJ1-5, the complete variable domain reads DGGITQSPKYLFRKEGQNVTLSCEQNLNHDAMYWYRQDPGQGLRLIYYSQIVNDFQKGDIAEGYSVSREKKESFPLTVTSAQKNPTAFYLCASWDRSQPQHFGDGTRLSIL.

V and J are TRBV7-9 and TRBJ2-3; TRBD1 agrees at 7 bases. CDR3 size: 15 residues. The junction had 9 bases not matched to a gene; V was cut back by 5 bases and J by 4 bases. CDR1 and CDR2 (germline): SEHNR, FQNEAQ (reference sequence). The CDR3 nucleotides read TGTGCCAGCAGCCCCGGACAGGTAGGAGCAGATACGCAGTATTTT. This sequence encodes CASSPGQVGADTQYF.

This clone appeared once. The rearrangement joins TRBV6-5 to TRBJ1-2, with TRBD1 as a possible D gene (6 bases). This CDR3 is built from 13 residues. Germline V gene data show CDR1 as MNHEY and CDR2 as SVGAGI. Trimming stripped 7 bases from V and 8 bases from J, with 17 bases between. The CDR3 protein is CASTGARAGGYTF. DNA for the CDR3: TGTGCCAGCACGGGGGCGCGAGCAGGAGGCTACACCTTC.

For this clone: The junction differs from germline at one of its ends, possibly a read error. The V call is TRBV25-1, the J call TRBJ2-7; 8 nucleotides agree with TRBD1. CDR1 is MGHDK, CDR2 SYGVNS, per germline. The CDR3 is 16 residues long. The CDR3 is CASSEWGTGLRGVLTF. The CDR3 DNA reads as TGTGCCAGCAGTGAATGGGGGACAGGTCTCCGAGGGGTCCTGACCTTC.

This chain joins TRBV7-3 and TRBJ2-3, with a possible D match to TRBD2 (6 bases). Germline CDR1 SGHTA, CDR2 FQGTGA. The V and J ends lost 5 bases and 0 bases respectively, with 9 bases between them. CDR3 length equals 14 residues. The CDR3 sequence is CASSRGTSTDTQYF. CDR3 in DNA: TGTGCCAGCAGCCGCGGGACTAGCACAGATACGCAGTATTTT.

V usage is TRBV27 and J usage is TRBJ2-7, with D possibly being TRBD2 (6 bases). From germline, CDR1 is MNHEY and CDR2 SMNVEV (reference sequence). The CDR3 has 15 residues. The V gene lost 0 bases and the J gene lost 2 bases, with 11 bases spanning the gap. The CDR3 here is CASSLSGRGTYEQYF. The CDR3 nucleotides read TGTGCCAGCAGTTTATCGGGCCGGGGGACCTACGAGCAGTACTTC.

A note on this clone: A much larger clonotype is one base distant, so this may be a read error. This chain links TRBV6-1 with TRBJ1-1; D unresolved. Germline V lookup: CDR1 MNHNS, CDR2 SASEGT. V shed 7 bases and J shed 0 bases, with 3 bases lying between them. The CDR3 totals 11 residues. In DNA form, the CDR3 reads TGTGCCAGCAATGTGAACACTGAAGCTTTCTTT. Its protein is CASNVNTEAFF.

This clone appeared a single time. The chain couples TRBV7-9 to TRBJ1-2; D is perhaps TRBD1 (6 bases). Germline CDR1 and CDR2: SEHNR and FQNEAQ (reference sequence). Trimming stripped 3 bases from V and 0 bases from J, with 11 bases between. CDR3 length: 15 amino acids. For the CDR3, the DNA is TGTGCCAGCAGCTTTTGGACAGACGCTAACTATGGCTACACCTTC. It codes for CASSFWTDANYGYTF.

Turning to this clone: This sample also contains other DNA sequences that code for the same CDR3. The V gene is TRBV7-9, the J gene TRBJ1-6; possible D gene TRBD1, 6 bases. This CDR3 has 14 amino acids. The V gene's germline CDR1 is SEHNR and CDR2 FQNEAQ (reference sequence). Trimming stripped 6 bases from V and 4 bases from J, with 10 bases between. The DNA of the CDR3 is TGTGCCAGCAGTTCGGGACAATATAATTCACCCCTCCACTTT. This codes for CASSSGQYNSPLHF.

The CDR3 protein is CASSYQSAGVTGELFF. In DNA form, the CDR3 reads TGTGCCAGCAGTTATCAATCGGCGGGAGTCACCGGGGAGCTGTTTTTT. The chain has TRBV7-2 and TRBJ2-2, with 7 bases identical to TRBD2. The CDR3 spans 16 residues. V was pared by 6 bases and J by 4 bases, with 11 bases of the junction left unmatched. Germline assignment: CDR1 SGHTA and CDR2 FQGNSA. Full variable domain (outside the CDR3, taken from reference TRBV7-2 and TRBJ2-2): GAGVSQSPSNKVTEKGKDVELRCDPISGHTALYWYRQSLGQGLEFLIYFQGNSAPDKSGLPSDRFSAERTGGSVSTLTIQRTQQEDSAVYLCASSYQSAGVTGELFFGEGSRLTVL.

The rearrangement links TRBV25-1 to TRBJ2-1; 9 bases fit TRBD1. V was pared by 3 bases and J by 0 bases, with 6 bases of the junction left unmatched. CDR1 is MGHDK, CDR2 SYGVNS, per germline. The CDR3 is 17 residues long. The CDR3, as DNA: TGTGCCAGCAGTGAGCCCCCGGGACAGGGCTCCTACAATGAGCAGTTCTTC. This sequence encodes CASSEPPGQGSYNEQFF.

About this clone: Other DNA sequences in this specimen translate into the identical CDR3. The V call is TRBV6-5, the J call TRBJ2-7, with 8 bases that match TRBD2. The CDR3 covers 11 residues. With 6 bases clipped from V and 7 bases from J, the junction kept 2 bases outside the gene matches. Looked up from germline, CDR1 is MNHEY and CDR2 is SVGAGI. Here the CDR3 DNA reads TGTGCCAGCAGAACGGGGGGGGAGCAGTACTTC. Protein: CASRTGGEQYF.

CDR3 nucleotides: TGCGCCAGCAGTGGTCAAACCTACGAGCAGTACTTC. This encodes CASSGQTYEQYF. V and J are TRBV10-1 and TRBJ2-7, with unresolved D. The CDR3 contains 12 residues. Trimming pared 4 bases from V and 2 bases from J, leaving 6 bases between. CDR1 and CDR2 from the germline V gene are WNHNN and SYGVQD (reference sequence).

The CDR3 is CASSRHQGGSGGKDSPLHF. Here the CDR3 DNA reads TGTGCCAGTAGTAGACACCAGGGTGGATCAGGGGGAAAGGATTCACCCCTCCACTTT. The chain carries TRBV19 and TRBJ1-6, with 7 bases matching TRBD1. The germline gives CDR1 LNHDA, CDR2 SQIVND (reference sequence). V was clipped by 4 bases and J by 8 bases; unmatched bases: 20. This CDR3 spans 19 amino acids.

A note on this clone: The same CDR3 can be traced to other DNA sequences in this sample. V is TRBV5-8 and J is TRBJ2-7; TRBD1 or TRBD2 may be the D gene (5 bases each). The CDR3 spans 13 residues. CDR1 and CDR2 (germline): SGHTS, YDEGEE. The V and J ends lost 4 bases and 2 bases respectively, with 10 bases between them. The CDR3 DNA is TGTGCCAGCAGCCGGGGCCGGACCTACGAGCAGTACTTC. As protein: CASSRGRTYEQYF.

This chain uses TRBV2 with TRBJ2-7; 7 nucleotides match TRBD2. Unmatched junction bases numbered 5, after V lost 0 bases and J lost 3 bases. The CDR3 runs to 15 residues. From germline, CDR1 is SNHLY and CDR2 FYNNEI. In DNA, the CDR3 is TGTGCCAGCAGTGAAGCGGGCGCGGGAGACTACGAGCAGTACTTC. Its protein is CASSEAGAGDYEQYF.

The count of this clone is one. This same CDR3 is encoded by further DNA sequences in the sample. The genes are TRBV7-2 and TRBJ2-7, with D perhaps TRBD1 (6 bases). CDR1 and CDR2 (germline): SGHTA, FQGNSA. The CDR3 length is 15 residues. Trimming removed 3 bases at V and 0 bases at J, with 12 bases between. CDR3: CASSLDSSSSYEQYF. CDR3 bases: TGTGCCAGCAGCTTGGACAGCTCGTCCTCCTACGAGCAGTACTTC.

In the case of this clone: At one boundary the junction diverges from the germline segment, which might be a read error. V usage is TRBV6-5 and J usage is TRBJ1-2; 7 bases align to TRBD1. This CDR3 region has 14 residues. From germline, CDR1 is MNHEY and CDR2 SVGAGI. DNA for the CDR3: TGTGCCGGCAGTGATCGGGACAGATTCTATGGCTACACCTTC. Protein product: CAGSDRDRFYGYTF.

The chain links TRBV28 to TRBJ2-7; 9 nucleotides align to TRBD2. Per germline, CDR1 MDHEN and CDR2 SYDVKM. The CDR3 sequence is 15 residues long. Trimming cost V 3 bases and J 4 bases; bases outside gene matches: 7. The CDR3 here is CASSFGKAGGYEQYF. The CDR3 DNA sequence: TGTGCCAGCAGTTTTGGAAAGGCGGGAGGGTACGAGCAGTACTTC. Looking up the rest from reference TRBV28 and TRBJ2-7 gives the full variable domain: DVKVTQSSRYLVKRTGEKVFLECVQDMDHENMFWYRQDPGLGLRLIYFSYDVKMKEKGDIPEGYSVSREKKERFSLILESASTNQTSMYLCASSFGKAGGYEQYFGPGTRLTVT.

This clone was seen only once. This CDR3 reads CASSGQTGDGFTNQPQHF. CDR3 DNA: TGTGCCAGTAGTGGACAGACAGGGGATGGTTTTACCAATCAGCCCCAGCATTTT. The chain recombines TRBV19 with TRBJ1-5; 8 bases agree with TRBD1. V trimming: 5 bases; J trimming: 3 bases; junction bases outside the gene matches: 15. The CDR3 has 18 residues. In germline, CDR1 is LNHDA, CDR2 SQIVND (reference sequence).

The CDR3 loop reads CASSPPVRGGRGQETQYF. The CDR3 DNA reads as TGCGCCAGCAGCCCCCCCGTTCGTGGCGGGAGGGGCCAAGAGACCCAGTACTTC. The chain couples TRBV5-1 to TRBJ2-5, with 9 nucleotides matching TRBD2. Germline values: CDR1 SGHRS, CDR2 YFSETQ. V dropped 4 bases and J dropped 1; count of bases not matched to a gene: 14. This CDR3 has 18 residues. The full variable domain, completed using reference TRBV5-1 and TRBJ2-5, is KAGVTQTPRYLIKTRGQQVTLSCSPISGHRSVSWYQQTPGQGLQFLFEYFSETQRNKGNFPGRFSGRQFSNSRSEMNVSTLELGDSALYLCASSPPVRGGRGQETQYFGPGTRLLVL.

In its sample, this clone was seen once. The chain's CDR3 is CASSLAPGQGNKLFF. CDR3 DNA sequence: TGCGCCAGCAGCTTGGCGCCGGGACAGGGAAACAAACTGTTTTTT. The chain joins TRBV5-1 to TRBJ1-4, with 9 positions matching TRBD1. The CDR3 is 15 residues long. From germline, CDR1 is SGHRS and CDR2 YFSETQ. The junction had 8 bases not matched to a gene; V was cut back by 0 bases and J by 11 bases. Full variable domain (rest looked up from reference TRBV5-1 and TRBJ1-4): KAGVTQTPRYLIKTRGQQVTLSCSPISGHRSVSWYQQTPGQGLQFLFEYFSETQRNKGNFPGRFSGRQFSNSRSEMNVSTLELGDSALYLCASSLAPGQGNKLFFGSGTQLSVL.

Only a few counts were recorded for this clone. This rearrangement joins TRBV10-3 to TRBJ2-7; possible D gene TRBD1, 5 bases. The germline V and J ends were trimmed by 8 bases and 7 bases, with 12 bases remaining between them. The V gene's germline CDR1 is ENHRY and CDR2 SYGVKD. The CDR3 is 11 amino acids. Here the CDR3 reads CAIGQGAEQYF. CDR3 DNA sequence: TGTGCCATCGGGCAGGGTGCGGAGCAGTACTTC.

The CDR3 DNA follows: TGTGCCAGCAGCTTGGGACTAGCGGGAGAGAGGCAGTTCTTC. It specifies CASSLGLAGERQFF. The V gene is TRBV13, the J gene TRBJ2-1; TRBD2 matches at 14 bases. J lost 12 bases, V lost 3 bases, and 4 bases had no gene match. The germline CDR1 and CDR2 sequences are PRHDT and FYEKMQ (reference sequence). This CDR3 is built from 14 residues.

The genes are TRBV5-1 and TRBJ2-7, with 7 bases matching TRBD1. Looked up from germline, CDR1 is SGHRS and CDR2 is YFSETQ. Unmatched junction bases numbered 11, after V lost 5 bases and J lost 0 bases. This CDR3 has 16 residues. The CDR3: CASRVGTAISSYEQYF. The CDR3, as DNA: TGCGCCAGCAGGGTCGGGACAGCAATTTCCTCCTACGAGCAGTACTTC.